The rows below give T cell receptor beta chains drawn from one sample of a study of blood T cells in healthy people across ages. Via MiXCR, TCRdb re-called the 5' RACE reads, giving one row per CDR3 protein. The repertoire has about 800,000 distinct CDR3 sequences, 58% of them found once; the top ten carry over 20%. Specimen: blood. These receptor sequences come from a man between 25 and 39 years old in good health. The CDR3 runs from the conserved cysteine through the conserved F or W. A D gene is named only where the DNA matches it firmly. Size is stated for part of the rows, as once, few or many counts, or as a class when the clone is expanded.

D gene: .; V gene: TRBV12-3/TRBV12-4; J gene: TRBJ1-1; CDR3 length: 11; clone size: many; CDR3 protein: CASSFGRAAFF; CDR3 DNA: TGTGCCAGCAGTTTCGGCAGGGCGGCTTTCTTT
D gene: .; V gene: TRBV3-1; J gene: TRBJ2-2; CDR3 length: 17; clone size: .; CDR3 protein: CASSQEVDRTNTGELFF; CDR3 DNA: TGTGCCAGCAGCCAAGAGGTTGACAGGACGAACACCGGGGAGCTGTTTTTT
D gene: .; V gene: TRBV9; J gene: TRBJ2-1; CDR3 length: 14; clone size: .; CDR3 protein: CASGAVANIDEQFF; CDR3 DNA: TGTGCCAGCGGAGCTGTAGCCAATATCGATGAGCAGTTCTTC
D gene: .; V gene: TRBV6-6; J gene: TRBJ2-7; CDR3 length: 11; clone size: .; CDR3 protein: CASVFEKKQYF; CDR3 DNA: TGTGCCAGCGTTTTCGAGAAGAAGCAGTACTTC
D gene: .; V gene: TRBV7-2; J gene: TRBJ2-1; CDR3 length: 11; clone size: few; CDR3 protein: CASSHSHEQFF; CDR3 DNA: TGTGCCAGCAGCCACTCCCATGAGCAGTTCTTC
D gene: .; V gene: TRBV20-1; J gene: TRBJ1-2; CDR3 length: 11; clone size: few; CDR3 protein: CSASISYGYTF; CDR3 DNA: TGCAGTGCTAGTATCAGTTATGGCTACACCTTC
D gene: .; V gene: TRBV2; J gene: TRBJ2-1; CDR3 length: 15; clone size: .; CDR3 protein: CASSDGSKGPNEQFF; CDR3 DNA: TGTGCCAGCAGTGATGGGAGTAAAGGACCCAATGAGCAGTTCTTC
D gene: .; V gene: TRBV27; J gene: TRBJ2-3; CDR3 length: 13; clone size: once; CDR3 protein: CASSHDWADTQYF; CDR3 DNA: TGTGCCAGCAGTCACGACTGGGCAGATACGCAGTATTTT
D gene: .; V gene: TRBV10-3; J gene: TRBJ2-5; CDR3 length: 14; clone size: .; CDR3 protein: CAISENRGGETQYF; CDR3 DNA: TGTGCCATCAGTGAAAACCGGGGCGGAGAGACCCAGTACTTC
D gene: TRBD2; V gene: TRBV7-2; J gene: TRBJ2-2; CDR3 length: 15; clone size: .; CDR3 protein: CASSARLADTGELFF; CDR3 DNA: TGTGCCAGCAGCGCTAGACTAGCGGACACCGGGGAGCTGTTTTTT
D gene: TRBD1; V gene: TRBV7-2; J gene: TRBJ2-1; CDR3 length: 16; clone size: .; CDR3 protein: CASSLARNRGDYGKFF; CDR3 DNA: TGTGCCAGCAGCTTAGCGAGGAACAGGGGAGATTACGGGAAGTTCTTC
D gene: .; V gene: TRBV12-3/TRBV12-4; J gene: TRBJ2-7; CDR3 length: 14; clone size: .; CDR3 protein: CASSFTGLTYEQYF; CDR3 DNA: TGTGCCAGCAGTTTTACGGGACTTACCTACGAGCAGTACTTC
D gene: TRBD2; V gene: TRBV7-7; J gene: TRBJ2-5; CDR3 length: 17; clone size: .; CDR3 protein: CASSLAPAGGGQETQYF; CDR3 DNA: TGTGCTAGCAGCTTAGCGCCAGCGGGAGGTGGGCAAGAGACCCAGTACTTC
D gene: .; V gene: TRBV6-2/TRBV6-3; J gene: TRBJ2-5; CDR3 length: 12; clone size: .; CDR3 protein: CASSQTKETQYF; CDR3 DNA: TGTGCCAGCAGCCAGACGAAAGAGACCCAGTACTTC
D gene: .; V gene: TRBV20-1; J gene: TRBJ1-1; CDR3 length: 14; clone size: .; CDR3 protein: CSARDREQGAEAFF; CDR3 DNA: TGCAGTGCTAGAGATCGGGAACAGGGCGCCGAAGCTTTCTTT
D gene: TRBD2; V gene: TRBV7-2; J gene: TRBJ2-7; CDR3 length: 15; clone size: few; CDR3 protein: CASSMGSGAFYEQYF; CDR3 DNA: TGTGCCAGCAGCATGGGAAGCGGGGCTTTCTACGAGCAGTACTTC
D gene: .; V gene: TRBV7-2; J gene: TRBJ1-2; CDR3 length: 12; clone size: .; CDR3 protein: CASSANLGGYTF; CDR3 DNA: TGTGCCAGCAGCGCCAATTTGGGTGGCTACACCTTC
D gene: .; V gene: TRBV4-3; J gene: TRBJ2-5; CDR3 length: 13; clone size: .; CDR3 protein: CASRLVGQETRYF; CDR3 DNA: TGCGCCAGCAGACTAGTGGGGCAAGAGACCCGGTACTTC
D gene: .; V gene: TRBV9; J gene: TRBJ2-2; CDR3 length: 14; clone size: .; CDR3 protein: CASSVGTFNGELFF; CDR3 DNA: TGTGCCAGCAGCGTAGGGACTTTCAACGGGGAGCTGTTTTTT
D gene: .; V gene: TRBV13; J gene: TRBJ2-3; CDR3 length: 16; clone size: .; CDR3 protein: CASSAGWTRGADTQYF; CDR3 DNA: TGTGCCAGCAGCGCCGGGTGGACCCGAGGGGCAGATACGCAGTATTTT
D gene: .; V gene: TRBV20-1; J gene: TRBJ2-5; CDR3 length: 13; clone size: .; CDR3 protein: CSASGTLHNEQYF; CDR3 DNA: TGCAGTGCTAGCGGGACTCTCCACAATGAGCAGTACTTC
D gene: .; V gene: TRBV7-2; J gene: TRBJ1-2; CDR3 length: 16; clone size: .; CDR3 protein: CASSLGGAGANYGYTF; CDR3 DNA: TGTGCCAGCAGCCTTGGTGGTGCGGGTGCTAACTATGGCTACACCTTC
D gene: TRBD2; V gene: TRBV11-2; J gene: TRBJ2-5; CDR3 length: 21; clone size: .; CDR3 protein: CASSLGSVGTSGGGYQETQYF; CDR3 DNA: TGTGCCAGCAGCTTAGGTTCGGTAGGGACTAGCGGGGGGGGATACCAAGAGACCCAGTACTTC
D gene: .; V gene: TRBV2; J gene: TRBJ2-3; CDR3 length: 14; clone size: .; CDR3 protein: CASLQGQHGDTQYF; CDR3 DNA: TGTGCCAGCCTTCAAGGACAGCATGGAGATACGCAGTATTTT
D gene: .; V gene: TRBV18; J gene: TRBJ2-1; CDR3 length: 12; clone size: .; CDR3 protein: CASSPVGDEQFF; CDR3 DNA: TGTGCCAGCTCACCGGTCGGGGATGAGCAGTTCTTC
D gene: .; V gene: TRBV9; J gene: TRBJ2-5; CDR3 length: 13; clone size: .; CDR3 protein: CASSALGQETQYF; CDR3 DNA: TGTGCCAGCAGCGCCCTCGGCCAAGAGACCCAGTACTTC
D gene: .; V gene: TRBV4-2; J gene: TRBJ1-1; CDR3 length: 15; clone size: .; CDR3 protein: CASSQERGANTEAFF; CDR3 DNA: TGTGCCAGCAGCCAAGAAAGGGGGGCGAACACTGAAGCTTTCTTT
D gene: .; V gene: TRBV5-1; J gene: TRBJ2-1; CDR3 length: 12; clone size: .; CDR3 protein: CASRDVDNEQFF; CDR3 DNA: TGCGCCAGCAGGGACGTTGACAATGAGCAGTTCTTC
D gene: TRBD2; V gene: TRBV6-4; J gene: TRBJ2-2; CDR3 length: 16; clone size: few; CDR3 protein: CASREDVGKASGELFF; CDR3 DNA: TGTGCCAGCCGGGAGGACGTCGGGAAGGCTTCCGGGGAGCTGTTTTTT
D gene: .; V gene: TRBV14; J gene: TRBJ2-2; CDR3 length: 15; clone size: .; CDR3 protein: CASNPLDKNTGELFF; CDR3 DNA: TGTGCCAGCAACCCGTTGGACAAGAACACCGGGGAGCTGTTTTTT
D gene: .; V gene: TRBV12-3/TRBV12-4; J gene: TRBJ2-3; CDR3 length: 13; clone size: once; CDR3 protein: CASSLEEGDTQYF; CDR3 DNA: TGTGCCAGCAGTCTAGAAGAGGGAGATACGCAGTATTTT
D gene: TRBD2; V gene: TRBV15; J gene: TRBJ2-3; CDR3 length: 16; clone size: .; CDR3 protein: CATSREGTRPTDTQYF; CDR3 DNA: TGTGCCACCAGCAGAGAAGGGACTAGACCCACAGATACGCAGTATTTT
D gene: .; V gene: TRBV6-5; J gene: TRBJ1-4; CDR3 length: 16; clone size: .; CDR3 protein: CASSYMGPATNEKLFF; CDR3 DNA: TGTGCCAGCAGTTACATGGGTCCGGCAACTAATGAAAAACTGTTTTTT
D gene: .; V gene: TRBV6-2/TRBV6-3; J gene: TRBJ2-1; CDR3 length: 14; clone size: .; CDR3 protein: CASSPYKGYNEQFF; CDR3 DNA: TGTGCCAGCAGCCCGTACAAGGGCTACAATGAGCAGTTCTTC
D gene: TRBD2; V gene: TRBV4-2; J gene: TRBJ2-3; CDR3 length: 17; clone size: .; CDR3 protein: CASSQVGPSGGYDTQYF; CDR3 DNA: TGTGCCAGCAGCCAAGTGGGGCCTAGCGGGGGGTATGATACGCAGTATTTT
D gene: TRBD2; V gene: TRBV7-3; J gene: TRBJ2-5; CDR3 length: 15; clone size: .; CDR3 protein: CASSLKPAGVPEQYF; CDR3 DNA: TGTGCCAGCAGCTTAAAGCCAGCGGGAGTACCTGAGCAGTACTTC
D gene: TRBD1; V gene: TRBV5-1; J gene: TRBJ1-1; CDR3 length: 16; clone size: .; CDR3 protein: CASSLRVGTGATEAFF; CDR3 DNA: TGCGCCAGCAGCTTGCGGGTGGGGACAGGGGCAACTGAAGCTTTCTTT
D gene: .; V gene: TRBV21-1; J gene: TRBJ1-1; CDR3 length: 18; clone size: .; CDR3 protein: CASSKWPEDSGKNTEAFF; CDR3 DNA: TGTGCCAGCAGCAAATGGCCCGAGGACAGTGGGAAGAACACTGAAGCTTTCTTT
D gene: TRBD2; V gene: TRBV6-5; J gene: TRBJ2-1; CDR3 length: 16; clone size: .; CDR3 protein: CASSTDPASGGYEQFF; CDR3 DNA: TGTGCCAGCAGTACAGATCCGGCTAGCGGGGGATATGAGCAGTTCTTC
D gene: .; V gene: TRBV24-1; J gene: TRBJ2-3; CDR3 length: 16; clone size: .; CDR3 protein: CATSDSARNPTDTQYF; CDR3 DNA: TGTGCCACCAGTGATTCGGCTCGGAATCCCACAGATACGCAGTATTTT
D gene: .; V gene: TRBV5-1; J gene: TRBJ1-1; CDR3 length: 14; clone size: .; CDR3 protein: CASSIAQGVPEAFF; CDR3 DNA: TGCGCCAGTAGCATCGCCCAGGGAGTCCCTGAAGCTTTCTTT
D gene: .; V gene: TRBV7-2; J gene: TRBJ1-5; CDR3 length: 15; clone size: .; CDR3 protein: CASSLDGGDNQPQHF; CDR3 DNA: TGTGCCAGCAGCTTAGACGGGGGAGACAATCAGCCCCAGCATTTT
D gene: .; V gene: TRBV10-3; J gene: TRBJ2-7; CDR3 length: 15; clone size: .; CDR3 protein: CAISRGVTSSYEQYF; CDR3 DNA: TGTGCCATCTCCAGGGGCGTGACTTCGTCCTACGAGCAGTACTTC
D gene: TRBD1; V gene: TRBV12-3/TRBV12-4; J gene: TRBJ1-2; CDR3 length: 14; clone size: .; CDR3 protein: CASSLGTGEAGYTF; CDR3 DNA: TGTGCCAGCAGTTTAGGGACAGGGGAGGCTGGCTACACCTTC
D gene: .; V gene: TRBV2; J gene: TRBJ2-7; CDR3 length: 10; clone size: .; CDR3 protein: CARGGREQYF; CDR3 DNA: TGTGCCAGGGGGGGACGCGAGCAGTACTTC
D gene: .; V gene: TRBV7-9; J gene: TRBJ1-2; CDR3 length: 13; clone size: few; CDR3 protein: CASSSGEFYGYTF; CDR3 DNA: TGTGCCAGCAGCTCAGGGGAGTTCTATGGCTACACCTTC
D gene: TRBD1; V gene: TRBV20-1; J gene: TRBJ2-5; CDR3 length: 15; clone size: .; CDR3 protein: CSARVPFGQGPEQYF; CDR3 DNA: TGCAGTGCTAGAGTTCCCTTCGGACAGGGTCCGGAGCAGTACTTC
D gene: .; V gene: TRBV10-3; J gene: TRBJ2-7; CDR3 length: 13; clone size: .; CDR3 protein: CAIAAVSPYEQYF; CDR3 DNA: TGTGCCATTGCGGCAGTTTCGCCCTACGAGCAGTACTTC
D gene: .; V gene: TRBV20-1; J gene: TRBJ2-7; CDR3 length: 16; clone size: .; CDR3 protein: CSARDLTGVGPYEQYF; CDR3 DNA: TGCAGTGCTAGAGATCTCACCGGAGTAGGCCCCTACGAGCAGTACTTC
D gene: .; V gene: TRBV7-9; J gene: TRBJ1-2; CDR3 length: 15; clone size: .; CDR3 protein: CASSLDRAVHYGYTF; CDR3 DNA: TGTGCCAGCAGCTTAGACCGCGCAGTTCACTATGGCTACACCTTC
D gene: .; V gene: TRBV29-1; J gene: TRBJ2-3; CDR3 length: 13; clone size: few; CDR3 protein: CSVEDRFSFAQYF; CDR3 DNA: TGCAGCGTTGAAGATCGGTTCTCCTTTGCGCAGTATTTT
D gene: .; V gene: TRBV20-1; J gene: TRBJ1-1; CDR3 length: 14; clone size: few; CDR3 protein: CSARETRGWAEAFF; CDR3 DNA: TGCAGTGCTAGAGAGACACGGGGTTGGGCTGAAGCTTTCTTT